This TCR beta chain stems from a study of blood T cell repertoires in COVID-19. Study background: The cDNA or gDNA used as material had been derived from T cells, B-cell-depleted T cells, or PBMCs.

Assay used: immunoSEQ multiplex PCR; TCRdb lists only in-frame clones, some missing. The sample has 85,000 to 110,000 clones, roughly 87% seen once. The germline CDR1 and CDR2 sequences are LGHNA and YNFKEQ. The CDR3 runs to 19 residues. Trimming at V came to 1 base and at J to 5 bases, leaving 15 bases not matched to a gene. The specimen sequenced was peripheral blood. The chain uses TRBV4-2 and TRBJ2-3; 10 nucleotides align to TRBD1. The receptor comes from an elderly woman in a cohort sampled during active COVID-19. CDR3 sequence reads: CASSQVLRGQTGGQDTQYF. DNA for the CDR3: TGTGCCAGCAGCCAAGTGCTAAGGGGGCAGACAGGGGGCCAAGATACGCAGTATTTT.